The 16 T cell receptor beta chains presented below share a single source sample, sequenced in a study of radiation and T cells in renal cell carcinoma. Time point: blood 2 weeks post-SBRT. Indicated treatment: 15 Gy SBRT to primary tumor, nephrectomy 4 weeks later. Here immunoSEQ multiplex PCR was the method, and the copy in TCRdb shows in-frame clones only, minus some. The sample contains about 130,000 clones, approximately 90% of which appear only once. The specimen was blood, collected from a patient whose treatment included radiotherapy and nephrectomy. These receptors were collected from a woman aged 70 to 79 with renal cell carcinoma.

V is TRBV5-6 and J is TRBJ2-3, with 16 positions matching TRBD2. With 4 bases clipped from V and 7 bases from J, the junction kept 6 bases outside the gene matches. CDR1 and CDR2 from the germline V gene are SGHDT and YYEEEE. The CDR3 contains 16 residues. CDR3 protein: CASSQGLAGGPHTQYF. The CDR3 DNA reads as TGTGCCAGCAGCCAGGGACTAGCGGGGGGGCCGCATACGCAGTATTTT.

The chain combines TRBV5-6 with TRBJ2-5; D is perhaps TRBD2 (6 bases). The germline V gene encodes CDR1 SGHDT and CDR2 YYEEEE. Trimming stripped 3 bases from V and 1 base from J, with 10 bases between. The CDR3 runs 14 residues. This CDR3 is CASSSPGSQETQYF. The CDR3 coding sequence is TGTGCCAGCAGCTCCCCCGGGAGCCAAGAGACCCAGTACTTC.

The V call is TRBV28, the J call TRBJ1-3; 7 bases agree with TRBD1. The CDR3 has 17 residues. The V gene's germline CDR1 is MDHEN and CDR2 SYDVKM. The ends lost 3 bases at V and 5 bases at J; junction bases unmatched: 13. For the CDR3, the DNA is TGTGCCAGCAGTTTTCCCCAGGGGGGCCTTGGGAGAAACACCATATATTTT. It is translated as CASSFPQGGLGRNTIYF.

This clone appeared a single time. The chain links TRBV18 to TRBJ2-6, with 9 nucleotides matching TRBD1. The junction had 0 bases not matched to a gene; V was cut back by 1 base and J by 2 bases. The CDR3 has 16 residues. The germline V gene encodes CDR1 KGHSH and CDR2 LQKENI. Written as DNA, the CDR3 is TGTGCCAGCTCACCACGGGACAGGGCTGGGGCCAACGTCCTGACTTTC. It is translated as CASSPRDRAGANVLTF.

The rearrangement joins TRBV7-2 to TRBJ2-5, with 7 bases fitting TRBD1. This CDR3 has 17 residues. Germline values: CDR1 SGHTA, CDR2 FQGNSA. V was clipped by 1 base and J by 5 bases; unmatched bases: 13. CDR3 bases: TGTGCCAGCAGCTTAGAGGGGGCCCCGGGCACAGGGGAGACCCAGTACTTC. This sequence encodes CASSLEGAPGTGETQYF.

The CDR3 loop reads CAISESGTGTDTQYF. The CDR3, as DNA: TGTGCCATCAGTGAGTCTGGGACAGGCACAGATACGCAGTATTTT. This chain connects TRBV10-3 to TRBJ2-3; 7 bases map to TRBD1. CDR1 is ENHRY, CDR2 SYGVKD, per germline. With 0 bases clipped from V and 1 base from J, the junction kept 1 base outside the gene matches. CDR3 length: 15 residues.

The chain links TRBV5-1 to TRBJ2-1; 16 bases are a match to TRBD2. The CDR3 covers 17 residues. With V trimmed by 3 bases and J by 2 bases, 2 bases remained unmatched. In germline, CDR1 is SGHRS, CDR2 YFSETQ. CDR3 sequence reads: CASSSGTSGGAYNEQFF. CDR3 bases: TGCGCCAGCAGCTCCGGGACTAGCGGGGGGGCCTACAATGAGCAGTTCTTC.

This chain connects TRBV6-6 to TRBJ2-7; tentative D call: TRBD1 (5 bases). Deletions cut 2 bases from V and 3 bases from J, with 17 bases between. The germline gives CDR1 MNHNY, CDR2 SVGAGI (reference sequence). The CDR3 length is 16 residues. This CDR3 is CASSYPKGIFGYEQYF. The CDR3 coding sequence is TGTGCCAGCAGTTACCCCAAGGGGATATTTGGCTACGAGCAGTACTTC.

The chain carries TRBV9 and TRBJ1-5, with 7 positions matching TRBD1. CDR1 and CDR2 (germline): SGDLS, YYNGEE. V was clipped by 4 bases and J by 0 bases; unmatched bases: 4. The CDR3 is 15 residues long. CDR3 residues: CASSTRGDSNQPQHF. The CDR3 nucleotides read TGTGCCAGCAGCACCAGGGGGGATAGCAATCAGCCCCAGCATTTT. The complete variable domain, with remaining parts taken from reference TRBV9 and TRBJ1-5, reads DSGVTQTPKHLITATGQRVTLRCSPRSGDLSVYWYQQSLDQGLQFLIQYYNGEERAKGNILERFSAQQFPDLHSELNLSSLELGDSALYFCASSTRGDSNQPQHFGDGTRLSIL.

J is TRBJ2-1 and V is TRBV9, with no clear D. In germline, CDR1 is SGDLS, CDR2 YYNGEE. Trimming pared 0 bases from V and 0 bases from J, leaving 13 bases between. CDR3 length equals 17 residues. CDR3 loop: CASSVEVFVSSYNEQFF. CDR3 coding DNA: TGTGCCAGCAGCGTAGAAGTGTTCGTAAGCTCCTACAATGAGCAGTTCTTC.

The chain combines TRBV11-2 with TRBJ2-2; D is unresolved. In germline, CDR1 is SGHAT, CDR2 FQNNGV. V was shortened by 1 base and J by 4 bases, with 4 bases between the two germline ends. This CDR3 region has 13 residues. The CDR3 sequence: CASSLAGTGELFF. In DNA form, the CDR3 reads TGTGCCAGCAGCTTAGCGGGCACCGGGGAGCTGTTTTTT.

The CDR3 DNA reads TGCGCCAGCACATCGGCCTGGGGCGGGAATGAGCAGTTCTTC. As protein: CASTSAWGGNEQFF. The chain combines TRBV5-1 with TRBJ2-1, with D tentatively TRBD1 or TRBD2 (5 bases each). Per germline, CDR1 SGHRS and CDR2 YFSETQ. V shed 6 bases and J shed 7 bases, with 17 bases lying between them. This CDR3 contains 14 residues.

The chain uses TRBV10-3 and TRBJ2-1, with 9 bases aligning to TRBD1. CDR1 and CDR2 (germline): ENHRY, SYGVKD. The V gene end was trimmed by 10 bases and the J gene end by 5 bases; junction bases not matched to a gene: 12. There are 15 residues in the CDR3. This chain's CDR3 is CATHSGTGYHNEQFF. The CDR3 bases are TGTGCCACACACTCCGGGACAGGGTATCACAATGAGCAGTTCTTC.

The V call is TRBV19, the J call TRBJ2-4, with a weak D call TRBD2 (7 bases). The germline V gene has CDR1 LNHDA and CDR2 SQIVND (reference sequence). The V end was cut by 5 bases, the J end by 16 bases, with 18 bases between. The CDR3 contains 12 residues. This chain's CDR3 is CASSPLGGPPYF. In DNA, the CDR3 is TGTGCCAGTAGTCCCTTGGGGGGGCCTCCCTACTTC.

The chain is built from TRBV6-1 and TRBJ2-7; the D gene is possibly TRBD2 (5 bases). The germline V gene has CDR1 MNHNS and CDR2 SASEGT. The CDR3 extends over 11 amino acids. Trimming left V 7 bases short and J 7 bases short, with 11 bases between. The CDR3 sequence: CASTWRLEQYF. The CDR3 region has the DNA TGTGCCAGCACTTGGAGGTTGGAGCAGTACTTC.

V usage is TRBV5-1 and J usage is TRBJ2-7; D remains unclear. Germline V lookup: CDR1 SGHRS, CDR2 YFSETQ. The CDR3 sequence is 12 residues long. V lost 2 bases and J lost 5, with 8 bases in between. The CDR3: CASSLGTNEQYF. The CDR3 DNA reads TGCGCCAGCAGCTTAGGCACGAACGAGCAGTACTTC.